A single T cell receptor beta chain is shown here with its context. This sample is part of a study of blood T cell repertoires in COVID-19. Original analysis: The assay estimated nucleated cells by amplifying reference gene primers. Clones were sequenced by immunoSEQ multiplex PCR, and TCRdb holds only the in-frame ones, with some missing. V, J and clone size are those of that table, while D and trimming were read from the DNA. The data show approximately 220,000 clones, roughly nine tenths seen once. From germline, CDR1 is SQVTM and CDR2 ANQGSEA. The germline V and J ends were trimmed by 5 bases and 6 bases, with 19 bases remaining between them. The CDR3 covers 14 residues. Participants were aged about 18 to 90 years, lived in over 20 US areas, and enrolled virtually. In assigning cohorts, the study relied on participant-reported clinical history.

The TCR sequence derives from a woman under 30 in a cohort exposed to, infected with or recovered from COVID-19 (not recorded which). V and J are TRBV29-1 and TRBJ1-1; no definite D call. Sample: PBMCs or T cells enriched from blood (not recorded which). CDR3 sequence: CSVLSRNGSPEAFF. DNA for the CDR3: TGCAGCGTTTTATCCCGGAACGGGTCTCCTGAAGCTTTCTTT.